The T cell receptor (beta chain) described here comes from a study of T cell responses to AZD1222 COVID-19 vaccine. As to this clone: Its antigen remains unidentified.

This CDR3 has 13 amino acids. The germline gives CDR1 MNHEY, CDR2 SVGAGI. V dropped 8 bases and J dropped 2 bases, with 12 bases sitting between them. Study-level findings and limits: Repertoire samples came only from after the peak T cell response. Targets within unmutated variant regions were reportedly found for nearly half of spike-specific TCRs.

The repertoire was sequenced with immunoSEQ multiplex PCR; TCRdb's copy has only in-frame clones and lacks some. Among 110,000 or so clones listed, around nine tenths were seen once. This chain links TRBV6-5 with TRBJ1-2; the D is unclear. This clonotype was obtained from an adult who received the AZD1222 COVID-19 vaccine. Sequencing used peripheral blood, obtained 28 days after the second AZD1222 dose. As DNA, the CDR3 is TGTGCCAGCCAACGGACGGCGAACTATGGCTACACCTTC. Encoded protein: CASQRTANYGYTF.